This passage covers 3 T cell receptor beta chains from one sample sequenced in a study of cytomegalovirus exposure and HLA in healthy donors. The PCR ran on 60 Vbeta and 13 Jbeta primers. The repertoire was sequenced with immunoSEQ multiplex PCR; TCRdb's copy has only in-frame clones and lacks some. The sample has some 41,000 clones. Sequencing was carried out using PBMCs. These receptors originate from a male donor in good health and CMV-seronegative.

V usage is TRBV5-4 and J usage is TRBJ2-1, with D possibly matching TRBD2 (7 bases). Looked up from germline, CDR1 is SGHNT and CDR2 is YYREEE (reference sequence). The V end lost 3 bases, the J end lost 0 bases, and 13 bases lay between the germline ends. The CDR3 consists of 16 residues. Here the CDR3 reads CASSSGGARSYNEQFF. CDR3 nucleotide sequence: TGTGCCAGCAGCTCTGGGGGGGCCCGCTCCTACAATGAGCAGTTCTTC. Drawing the rest from reference TRBV5-4 and TRBJ2-1, the complete variable domain is ETGVTQSPTHLIKTRGQQVTLRCSSQSGHNTVSWYQQALGQGPQFIFQYYREEENGRGNFPPRFSGLQFPNYSSELNVNALELDDSALYLCASSSGGARSYNEQFFGPGTRLTVL.

The genes are TRBV7-9 and TRBJ1-4; D gene ambiguous. V lost 1 base to trimming and J lost 5 bases, with 11 bases between them. The length of the CDR3 is 15 residues. Germline lookup yields CDR1 SEHNR and CDR2 FQNEAQ (reference sequence). The CDR3 reads CASSLDSGGNEKLFF. The CDR3 DNA reads as TGTGCCAGCAGCTTAGATTCGGGAGGGAATGAAAAACTGTTTTTT.

This chain connects TRBV5-8 to TRBJ2-1; D possibly corresponds to TRBD1 (6 bases). The CDR3 consists of 12 residues. V gave up 4 bases and J gave up 16 bases, with 18 bases separating them. CDR1 SGHTS and CDR2 YDEGEE come from the germline V gene. The CDR3 DNA sequence: TGTGCCAGCAGCGAGAGGGGGTCTTTTCAATTCTTC. Translated: CASSERGSFQFF.